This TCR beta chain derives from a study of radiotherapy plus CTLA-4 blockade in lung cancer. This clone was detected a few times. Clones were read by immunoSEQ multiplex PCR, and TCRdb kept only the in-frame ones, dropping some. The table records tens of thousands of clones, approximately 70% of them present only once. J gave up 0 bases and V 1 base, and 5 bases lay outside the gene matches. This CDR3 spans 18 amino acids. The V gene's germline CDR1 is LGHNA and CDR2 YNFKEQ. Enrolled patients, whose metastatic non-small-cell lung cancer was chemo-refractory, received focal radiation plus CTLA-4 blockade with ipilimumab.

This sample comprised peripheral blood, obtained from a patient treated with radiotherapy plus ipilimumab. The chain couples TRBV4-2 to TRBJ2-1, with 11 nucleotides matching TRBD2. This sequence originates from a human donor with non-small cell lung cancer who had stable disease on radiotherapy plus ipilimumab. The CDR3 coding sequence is TGTGCCAGCAGCCAAGGGGCTAGCGGGGGGTTCTCCTACAATGAGCAGTTCTTC. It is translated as CASSQGASGGFSYNEQFF.